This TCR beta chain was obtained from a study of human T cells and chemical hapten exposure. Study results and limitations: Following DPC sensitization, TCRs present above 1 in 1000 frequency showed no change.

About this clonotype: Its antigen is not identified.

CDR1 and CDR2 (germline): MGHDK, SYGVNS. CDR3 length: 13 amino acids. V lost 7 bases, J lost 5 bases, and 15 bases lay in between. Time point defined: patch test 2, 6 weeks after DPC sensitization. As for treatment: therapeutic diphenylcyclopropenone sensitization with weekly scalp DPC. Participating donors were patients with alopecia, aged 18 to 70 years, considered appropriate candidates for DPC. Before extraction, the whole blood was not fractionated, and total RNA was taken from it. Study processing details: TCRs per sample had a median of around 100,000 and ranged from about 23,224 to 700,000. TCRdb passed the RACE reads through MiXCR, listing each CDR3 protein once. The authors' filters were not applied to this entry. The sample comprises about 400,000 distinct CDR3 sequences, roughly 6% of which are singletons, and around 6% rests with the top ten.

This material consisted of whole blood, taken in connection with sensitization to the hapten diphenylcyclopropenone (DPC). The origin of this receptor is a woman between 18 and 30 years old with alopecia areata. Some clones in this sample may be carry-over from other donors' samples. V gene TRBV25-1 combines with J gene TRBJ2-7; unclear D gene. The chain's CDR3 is CASNPPGYDEQYF. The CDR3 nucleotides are TGTGCCAGCAACCCCCCCGGGTACGACGAGCAGTACTTC.